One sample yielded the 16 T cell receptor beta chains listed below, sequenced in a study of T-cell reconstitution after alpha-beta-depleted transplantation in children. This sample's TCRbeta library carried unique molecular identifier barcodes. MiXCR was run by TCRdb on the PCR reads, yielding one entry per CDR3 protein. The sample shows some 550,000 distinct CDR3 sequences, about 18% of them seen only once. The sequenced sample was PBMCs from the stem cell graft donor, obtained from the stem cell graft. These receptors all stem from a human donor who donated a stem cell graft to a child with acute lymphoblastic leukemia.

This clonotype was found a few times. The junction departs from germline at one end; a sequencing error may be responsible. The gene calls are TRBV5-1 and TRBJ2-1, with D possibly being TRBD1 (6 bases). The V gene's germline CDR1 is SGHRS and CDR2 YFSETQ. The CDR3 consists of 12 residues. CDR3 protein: CASSLAGQGPLF. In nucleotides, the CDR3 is TGCGCCAGCAGCTTGGCCGGGCAGGGGCCCCTCTTC.

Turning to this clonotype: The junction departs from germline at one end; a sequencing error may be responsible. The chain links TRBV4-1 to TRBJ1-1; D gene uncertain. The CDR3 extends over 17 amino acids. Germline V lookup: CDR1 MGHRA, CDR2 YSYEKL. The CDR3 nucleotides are TGCGCCAACAGCCAAGAGGTTTTCGGAGTAATGAACACTGAAGCTTTCTTT. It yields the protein CANSQEVFGVMNTEAFF.

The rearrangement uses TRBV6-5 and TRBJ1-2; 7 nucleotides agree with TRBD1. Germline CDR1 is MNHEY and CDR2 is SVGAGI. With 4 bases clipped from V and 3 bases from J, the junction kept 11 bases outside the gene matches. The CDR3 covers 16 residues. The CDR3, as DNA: TGTGCCAGCAGTTCCCTCCCAGGGGGATCTTACTATGGCTACACCTTC. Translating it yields CASSSLPGGSYYGYTF.

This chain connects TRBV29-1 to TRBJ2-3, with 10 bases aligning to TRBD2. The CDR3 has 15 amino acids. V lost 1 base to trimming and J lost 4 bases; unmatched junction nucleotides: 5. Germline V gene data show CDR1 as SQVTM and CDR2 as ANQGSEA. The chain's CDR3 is CSVEVQREGPDTQYF. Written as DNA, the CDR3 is TGCAGCGTTGAAGTCCAGCGGGAGGGCCCAGATACGCAGTATTTT.

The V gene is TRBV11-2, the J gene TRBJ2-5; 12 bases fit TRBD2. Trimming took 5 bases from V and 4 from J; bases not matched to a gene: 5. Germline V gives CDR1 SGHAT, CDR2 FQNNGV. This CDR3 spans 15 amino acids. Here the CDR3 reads CASSTRTSGVETQYF. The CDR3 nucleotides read TGTGCCAGCAGCACCCGGACTAGCGGGGTAGAGACCCAGTACTTC.

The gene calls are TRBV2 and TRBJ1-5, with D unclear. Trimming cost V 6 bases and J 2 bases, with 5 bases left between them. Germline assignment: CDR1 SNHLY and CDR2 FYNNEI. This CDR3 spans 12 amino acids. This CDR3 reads CASRAGNQPQHF. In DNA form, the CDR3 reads TGTGCCAGCAGGGCTGGCAATCAGCCCCAGCATTTT.

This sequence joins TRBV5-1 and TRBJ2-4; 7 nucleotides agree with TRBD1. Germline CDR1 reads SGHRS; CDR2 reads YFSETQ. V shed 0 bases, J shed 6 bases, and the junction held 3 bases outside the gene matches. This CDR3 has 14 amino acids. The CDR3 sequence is CASSLAQGLNIQYF. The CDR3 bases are TGCGCCAGCAGCTTGGCACAGGGGTTAAACATTCAGTACTTC.

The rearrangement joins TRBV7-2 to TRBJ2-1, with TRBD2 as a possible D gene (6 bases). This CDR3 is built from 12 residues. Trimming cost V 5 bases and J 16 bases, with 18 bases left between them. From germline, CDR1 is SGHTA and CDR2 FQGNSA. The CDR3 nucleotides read TGTGCCAGCAGCCCGTACCGGGACTTCCCCTTCTTC. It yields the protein CASSPYRDFPFF.

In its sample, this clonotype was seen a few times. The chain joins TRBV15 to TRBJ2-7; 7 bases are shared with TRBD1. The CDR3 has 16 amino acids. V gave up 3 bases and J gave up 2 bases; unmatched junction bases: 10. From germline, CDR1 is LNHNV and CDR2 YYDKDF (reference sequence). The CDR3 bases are TGTGCCACCAGCAGGATCATGACAGGGCCCACCTACGAGCAGTACTTC. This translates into CATSRIMTGPTYEQYF.

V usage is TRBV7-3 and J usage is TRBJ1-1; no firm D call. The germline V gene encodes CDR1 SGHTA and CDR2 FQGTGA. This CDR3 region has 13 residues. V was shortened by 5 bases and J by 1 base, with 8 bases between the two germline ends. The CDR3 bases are TGTGCCAGCAGCCCTCACTCGAACACTGAAGCTTTCTTT. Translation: CASSPHSNTEAFF.

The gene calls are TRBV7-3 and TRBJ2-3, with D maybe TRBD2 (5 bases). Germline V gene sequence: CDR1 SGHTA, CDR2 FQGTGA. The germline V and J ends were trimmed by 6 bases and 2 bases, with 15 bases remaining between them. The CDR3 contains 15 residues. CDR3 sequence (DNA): TGTGCCAGCAGACCATCAGCGGAATACACAGATACGCAGTATTTT. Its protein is CASRPSAEYTDTQYF.

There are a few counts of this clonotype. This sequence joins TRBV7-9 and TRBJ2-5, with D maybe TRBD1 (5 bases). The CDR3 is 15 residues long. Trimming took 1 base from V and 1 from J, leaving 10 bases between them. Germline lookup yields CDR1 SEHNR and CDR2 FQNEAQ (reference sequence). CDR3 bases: TGTGCCAGCAGCTTAGTCGAGACAGTCCAAGAGACCCAGTACTTC. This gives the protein CASSLVETVQETQYF.

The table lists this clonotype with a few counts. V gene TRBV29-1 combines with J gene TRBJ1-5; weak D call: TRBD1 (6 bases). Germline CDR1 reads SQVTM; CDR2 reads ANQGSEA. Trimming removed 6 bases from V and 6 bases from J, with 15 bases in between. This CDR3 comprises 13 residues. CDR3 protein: CSVGTGAGQPQHF. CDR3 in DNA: TGCAGCGTCGGAACGGGGGCGGGTCAGCCCCAGCATTTT.

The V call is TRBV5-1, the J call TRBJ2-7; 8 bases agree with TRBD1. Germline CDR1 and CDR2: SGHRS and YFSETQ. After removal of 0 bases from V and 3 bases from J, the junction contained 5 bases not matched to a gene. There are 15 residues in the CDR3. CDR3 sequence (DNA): TGCGCCAGCAGCTTGGACCCGGGACAGGTCTACGAGCAGTACTTC. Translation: CASSLDPGQVYEQYF.

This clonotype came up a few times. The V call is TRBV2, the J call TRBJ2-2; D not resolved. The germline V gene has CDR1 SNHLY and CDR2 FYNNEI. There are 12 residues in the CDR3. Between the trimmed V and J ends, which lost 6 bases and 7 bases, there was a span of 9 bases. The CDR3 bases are TGTGCCAGCAGAGCTAACGGCGGGGAGCTGTTTTTT. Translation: CASRANGGELFF. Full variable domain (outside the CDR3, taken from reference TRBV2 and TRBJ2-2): EPEVTQTPSHQVTQMGQEVILRCVPISNHLYFYWYRQILGQKVEFLVSFYNNEISEKSEIFDDQFSVERPDGSNFTLKIRSTKLEDSAMYFCASRANGGELFFGEGSRLTVL.

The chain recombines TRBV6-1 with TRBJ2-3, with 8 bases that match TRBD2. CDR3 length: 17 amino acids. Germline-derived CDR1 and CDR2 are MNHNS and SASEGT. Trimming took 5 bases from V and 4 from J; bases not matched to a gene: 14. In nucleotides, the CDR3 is TGTGCCAGCAGTCCCGGGTTTAGCGGGATGCACGCAGATACGCAGTATTTT. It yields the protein CASSPGFSGMHADTQYF.